This TCR beta chain is from a study of T cell repertoires in cytomegalovirus infection. Overall study: Through public TCR beta signatures, both CMV infection and matching HLA type were indicated.

This CDR3 has 20 amino acids. V gave up 5 bases and J gave up 2 bases; unmatched junction bases: 21. Germline CDR1 reads LGHNA; CDR2 reads YNFKEQ. TCRdb reanalysed the reads using MiXCR and keeps one entry per CDR3 protein. The profile covers fewer than 700,000 distinct CDR3 sequences, with 20% to 30% appearing a single time and 8% taken by the ten largest. Material for sequencing was CD8+ T cells from PBMCs. The sequence derives from a human donor in good health (CMV status not recorded). Some clones in this sample may be carry-over from other donors' samples. V and J are TRBV4-2 and TRBJ2-3; 8 bases match TRBD2. The CDR3, as DNA: TGTGCCAGCAGCTCAATTGTCGGACTAGCATCTCCCAGGCCCACAGATACGCAGTATTTT. Translated: CASSSIVGLASPRPTDTQYF.